This TCR beta chain is drawn from a study of sequential checkpoint blockade in melanoma (dated by TCRdb to between 2018 and 2020). Background on the whole study: Patients were randomized 1:1 to first-line nivolumab followed by ipilimumab (arm A) or ipilimumab followed by nivolumab (arm B). Both trial sequences were followed by maintenance nivolumab. On the study overall, not on this receptor specifically: The model for predicting response that combines TCR metrics with mutation burden needs to be validated in larger, independent patient cohorts.

With regard to this clone: What this receptor recognizes is not known. Per-base quality was not reported, and no clone a single base away is much larger than it.

The meaning of the sample's treatment or condition label: randomized to nivolumab then ipilimumab (arm A) or the reverse (arm B). Prior DNA-damaging chemotherapy had not been received by any trial patient. Thawed PBMCs were sorted on a FACS Aria II flow cytometer to isolate live CD3+CD8+ cells negative for CD19 and CD56. Samples came from patients with melanoma in CheckMate 064, a randomized, open-label phase II trial of sequential checkpoint blockade. Peripheral blood mononuclear cells were obtained through leukapheresis, purified using Ficoll-Paque, and frozen in human serum containing roughly 9.8% DMSO. Immediately after sorting, the purity of the sorted blood CD3+CD8+ cells was confirmed to be >95%, and DNA was then extracted. V and J are truncated by 3 bases and 4 bases respectively, leaving an intervening sequence of 16 bases. CDR1 SGDLS and CDR2 YYNGEE were looked up in the germline V gene. The CDR3 sequence holds 15 residues, the cysteine and phenylalanine included. CDR3 DNA is the only sequence kept; it has 45 bases, read in frame from the first base.

TCRbeta CDR3 regions were immunosequenced from genomic DNA with the immunoSEQ Assay. Before high-throughput sequencing, the genomic DNA was amplified using bias-controlled multiplex PCR. The published analysis was carried out like this. To quantify the absolute abundance of each unique TCRbeta CDR3 region, the sequences were collapsed and filtered. Clonality, defined as 1 minus Pielou's evenness, was calculated using productive rearrangements only. A previously published method was used to identify clones with significantly greater frequencies in on-treatment samples than in baseline samples. The clones in this table, taken by TCRdb from immuneACCESS, are in-frame only. Not every clone is retained; where verified, under half of the shortfall comes from an unresolved V gene, and the cause of the rest is unknown. V, J and clone size are taken as reported in that table, and D and trimming were inferred from the DNA itself. Recorded for this sample are about 13,000 clones; 70% to 80% of them occurred a single time. Around half of the sample is taken by the ten largest.

The V gene is TRBV9 and the J gene is TRBJ1-2; the D gene cannot be resolved reliably. The sample in question was CD8+ T cells sorted from blood (inferred from file names), obtained from a patient given nivolumab and ipilimumab in sequence. This clonotype was obtained from a human patient with melanoma. Some clones in this sample may be carry-over from other donors' samples. The DNA is TGTGCCAGCAGCGCCTCTCTGGTTGGCCCCTATGGCTACACCTTC. It translates to CASSASLVGPYGYTF. This CDR3, with the reference TRBV9 and TRBJ1-2 proteins standing in past its ends, gives the full variable domain DSGVTQTPKHLITATGQRVTLRCSPRSGDLSVYWYQQSLDQGLQFLIQYYNGEERAKGNILERFSAQQFPDLHSELNLSSLELGDSALYFCASSASLVGPYGYTFGSGTRLTVV.